The clone carrying this TCR beta chain was seen only a few times. The authors' processing: Scientists estimated how many nucleated cells there were by amplifying reference gene primers. Only in-frame clones appear in the TCRdb table, and some are missing; sequencing was by immunoSEQ multiplex PCR. V, J and clone size derive from that table, while D and trimming were established from the DNA sequence. The sample contains about 380,000 clones, 85% of which appear only once. The sample originates from a study of blood T cell repertoires in COVID-19. The CDR3 consists of 15 residues. CDR1 LGHNT and CDR2 FRNRAP come from the germline V gene. The V and J ends lost 8 bases and 4 bases respectively, with 18 bases between them.

This clonotype was obtained from a woman between 18 and 29 years old with acute or convalescent COVID-19. V gene TRBV12-5 combines with J gene TRBJ1-5, with no clear D. The sequenced sample was peripheral blood. Written as DNA, the CDR3 is TGTGCTAGTTCTCCGGTCGGTACTCTGAATCAGCCCCAGCATTTT. Translating it yields CASSPVGTLNQPQHF. Full variable domain (missing parts from reference TRBV12-5 and TRBJ1-5): DARVTQTPRHKVTEMGQEVTMRCQPILGHNTVFWYRQTMMQGLELLAYFRNRAPLDDSGMPKDRFSAEMPDATLATLKIQPSEPRDSAVYFCASSPVGTLNQPQHFGDGTRLSIL.